This TCR beta chain emerged from a study of blood T cell repertoires in COVID-19. As for the study in general: The United States, Italy and Spain provided the acute and convalescent COVID-19 samples. Nucleic acid was either cDNA or gDNA, and it came from T cells, B-cell-depleted T cells, or PBMCs.

Original handling: Amplification of reference gene primers provided the estimated nucleated cell counts. Data came from immunoSEQ multiplex PCR; TCRdb stores just in-frame clones and leaves some out. V, J and clone size are those of that table, while D and trimming were read from the DNA. The sample lists 130,000 or so clones, approximately 90% occurring once. In its sample, this clone was seen a few times. The clonotype originates from a man in his sixties or seventies with active COVID-19. The specimen was peripheral blood.

CDR3 region: CAWSPGSETQYF. The CDR3 DNA sequence: TGTGCCTGGAGTCCAGGGTCAGAGACCCAGTACTTC. The chain is built from TRBV30 and TRBJ2-5; D might be TRBD1 (5 bases). Trimming took off 2 bases at V and 4 bases at J, with 8 bases between the two ends. CDR1 is GTSNPN and CDR2 is SVGIG in the germline V gene (reference sequence). The CDR3 runs 12 residues.